This TCR beta chain was sequenced in a study of blood T cell repertoires in COVID-19. Overall study context: Whether acute or convalescent, the COVID-19 samples came from the United States, Italy and Spain. The analysed material was cDNA or gDNA that came from T cells, B-cell-depleted T cells, or PBMCs.

Per the original methods: Reference gene primer amplification in the assay estimated nucleated cell counts. The repertoire was sequenced with immunoSEQ multiplex PCR; TCRdb's copy has only in-frame clones and lacks some. The DNA was the basis for D and trimming; V, J and clone size are from that table. The profile covers roughly 160,000 clones, with 70% to 90% appearing a single time and 5.5% to 8% taken by the ten largest. Looked up from germline, CDR1 is MNHNY and CDR2 is SVGAGI (reference sequence). The CDR3 totals 12 residues. Trimming at V came to 7 bases and at J to 5 bases, leaving 1 base not matched to a gene. While infection was still active, Seattle patients were enrolled and then followed longitudinally.

The clonotype was recovered from a man aged 80 or over with COVID-19, enrolled during active disease. The gene calls are TRBV6-6 and TRBJ1-5; 8 bases line up with TRBD1. The sequencing sample was made of peripheral blood. For the CDR3, the DNA is TGTGCCAGCAAGACAGGGGATCAGCCCCAGCATTTT. This gives the protein CASKTGDQPQHF.